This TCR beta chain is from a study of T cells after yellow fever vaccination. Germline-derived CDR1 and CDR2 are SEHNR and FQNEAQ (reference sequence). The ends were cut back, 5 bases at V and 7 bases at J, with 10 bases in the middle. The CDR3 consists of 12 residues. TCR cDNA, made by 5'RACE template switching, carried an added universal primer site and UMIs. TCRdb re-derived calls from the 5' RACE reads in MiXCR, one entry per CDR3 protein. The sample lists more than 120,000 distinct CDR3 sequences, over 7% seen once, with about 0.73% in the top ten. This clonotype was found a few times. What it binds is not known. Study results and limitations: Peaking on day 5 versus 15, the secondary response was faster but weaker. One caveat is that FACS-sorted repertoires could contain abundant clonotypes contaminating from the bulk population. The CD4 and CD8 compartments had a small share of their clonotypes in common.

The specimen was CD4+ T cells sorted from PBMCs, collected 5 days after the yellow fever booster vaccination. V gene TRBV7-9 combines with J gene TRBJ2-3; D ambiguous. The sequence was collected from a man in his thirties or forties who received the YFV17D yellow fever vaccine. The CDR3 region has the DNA TGTGCCAGCAGCATTTCTAGTAATACGCAGTATTTT. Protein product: CASSISSNTQYF.